This TCR beta chain was documented in a study of T-cell reconstitution after alpha-beta-depleted transplantation in children. The study's findings and limits: At around two months after transplant, the alpha-beta T cells were reportedly derived from several hundred expanded clones that came from non-depleted graft cells.

This clonotype occurred a few times. What it binds is unknown. The trim removed 5 bases at V and 2 bases at J, leaving 10 bases unmatched. Looked up from germline, CDR1 is SGHRS and CDR2 is YFSETQ. The CDR3 contains 16 residues. Preparation of the TCRbeta library used unique molecular identifiers. TCRdb fed the PCR reads into MiXCR, producing one record per CDR3 protein. Of around 700,000 distinct CDR3 sequences in the sample, 10% to 15% are singletons; the top ten hold around 0.79%. The sequenced sample was PBMCs, obtained before TCRalphabeta/CD19-depleted stem cell transplant. The chain joins TRBV5-1 to TRBJ2-1; 7 bases align to TRBD2. The receptor's source is a girl aged 2-10 years with congenital amegakaryocytic thrombocytopenia, due to receive a stem cell transplant. The DNA of the CDR3 is TGCGCCAGCAGGACAAATCTAGCGGCCACCTACAATGAGCAGTTCTTC. Translation gives CASRTNLAATYNEQFF.